This TCR beta chain was identified during a study of control samples from healthy donors and cancer patients. This CDR3 has 15 residues. V was clipped by 4 bases and J by 4 bases; unmatched bases: 6. Germline CDR1 WNHNN, CDR2 SYGVQD (reference sequence). TCRdb keeps only in-frame clones here, not all; method: immunoSEQ multiplex PCR. The sample carries about 130,000 clones, 80% to 95% recorded once. This sequence joins TRBV10-1 and TRBJ2-4; 8 positions match TRBD2. Material for sequencing was blood. This clonotype was sampled from a woman in her fifties or sixties in good health. The CDR3 loop reads CASSASPGGKNIQYF. CDR3 bases: TGCGCCAGCAGTGCTTCCCCGGGAGGGAAAAACATTCAGTACTTC.